The sequence of this T cell receptor beta chain was determined in a study of T cell responses to AZD1222 COVID-19 vaccine. Study observations and caveats: White British donors predominated, females outnumbered males, and clonal diversity was possibly underestimated. Increased Spike-specific TCR breadth and depth were observed after two AZD1222 doses.

V dropped 6 bases and J dropped 10; count of bases not matched to a gene: 9. This CDR3 has 13 residues. Germline V gene data show CDR1 as MDHEN and CDR2 as SYDVKM. As regards this clone: Its antigen is undetermined.

Here immunoSEQ multiplex PCR was the method, and the copy in TCRdb shows in-frame clones only, minus some. The table lists around 88,000 clones, 70% to 90% of them singletons, with about 7% in the top ten. The V and J genes are TRBV28 and TRBJ2-5; 9 bases match TRBD2. This clonotype originated in an adult in good health. Specimen: peripheral blood, collected on day 0 of AZD1222 vaccination. The CDR3 bases are TGTGCCAGCAGCTCCGGGACTAGCAAATTCCAGTACTTC. This sequence encodes CASSSGTSKFQYF. The variable domain in full, completed from reference TRBV28 and TRBJ2-5, reads DVKVTQSSRYLVKRTGEKVFLECVQDMDHENMFWYRQDPGLGLRLIYFSYDVKMKEKGDIPEGYSVSREKKERFSLILESASTNQTSMYLCASSSGTSKFQYFGPGTRLLVL.